Below, 21 T cell receptor beta chains from the same sample are listed, as sequenced in a study of blood T cell repertoires in COVID-19. Assay: immunoSEQ multiplex PCR; the TCRdb copy retains only in-frame clones and omits some. The data show under 200,000 clones, with 86% seen just once and under 3.5% held by the top ten. The sequenced material came from peripheral blood. Receptors originate from a man in his 70s with acute or convalescent COVID-19.

The V call is TRBV6-2 or TRBV6-3, the J call TRBJ2-5; weak D call: TRBD1 (6 bases). Germline V gene data show CDR1 as MNHEY and CDR2 as SVGEGT. Trimming left V 6 bases short and J 7 bases short, with 21 bases between. The CDR3 loop spans 15 amino acids. The CDR3 bases are TGTGCCAGCAGCCCGACATACAGGGACCCCGGGACCCAGTACTTC. Amino acid sequence: CASSPTYRDPGTQYF.

The chain uses TRBV7-2 and TRBJ1-1; 7 bases match TRBD1. After removal of 2 bases from V and 7 bases from J, the junction contained 7 bases not matched to a gene. From germline, CDR1 is SGHTA and CDR2 FQGNSA. The CDR3 has 14 residues. Here the CDR3 reads CASSLFQRDSEAFF. In nucleotides, the CDR3 is TGTGCCAGCAGCTTATTTCAACGGGACAGTGAAGCTTTCTTT.

The chain carries TRBV20-1 and TRBJ2-1; D unresolved. The CDR3 is 10 amino acids. V lost 6 bases, J lost 10 bases, and 10 bases lay in between. The germline V gene encodes CDR1 DFQATT and CDR2 SNEGSKA (reference sequence). CDR3 DNA sequence: TGCAGTGCCGTGTCGAGCGAGCAGTTCTTC. Translated, it gives CSAVSSEQFF.

This clone occurred once. The rearrangement links TRBV4-2 to TRBJ1-6; a weak D match, TRBD1 (6 bases). The V and J ends lost 4 bases and 10 bases respectively, with 14 bases between them. The length of the CDR3 is 14 residues. Looked up from germline, CDR1 is LGHNA and CDR2 is YNFKEQ. CDR3 nucleotide sequence: TGTGCCAGCAGCCCACCAGGGGTCCAGTCACCCCTCCACTTT. It specifies CASSPPGVQSPLHF.

This chain joins TRBV5-1 and TRBJ2-3, with 9 bases matching TRBD1. With V trimmed by 4 bases and J by 5 bases, 8 bases remained unmatched. CDR3 length: 15 residues. The germline CDR1 and CDR2 sequences are SGHRS and YFSETQ. The CDR3 sequence is CASSAGTGRLDTQYF. The CDR3 nucleotides read TGCGCCAGCAGCGCCGGGACAGGGAGATTAGATACGCAGTATTTT.

The V and J genes are TRBV3-1 (or the pseudogene TRBV3-2) and TRBJ1-1; D might be TRBD1 (6 bases). Trimming took off 8 bases at V and 0 bases at J, with 16 bases between the two ends. The length of the CDR3 is 15 residues. Germline CDR1 is LGHDT and CDR2 is YNNKEL (reference sequence). Here the CDR3 reads CASVPGTTLNTEAFF. The CDR3 DNA reads TGTGCCAGCGTTCCAGGGACAACTCTGAACACTGAAGCTTTCTTT.

Details on this clone: An end of the junction does not agree with germline; a read error may underlie this. V is TRBV10-2 and J is TRBJ2-1; D is tentatively TRBD1 or TRBD2 (6 bases each). Germline CDR1 WSHSY, CDR2 SAAADI. The CDR3 totals 14 residues. DNA of the CDR3: TGCGCCAGCACTGAGGACAGCGCGGGGAATGAGCAGTTCTTC. Amino acid sequence: CASTEDSAGNEQFF.

In DNA form, the CDR3 reads TGTGCCAGCAGTCCGGGGGGGCCCGCCTACAATGAGCAGTTCTTC. Translating gives CASSPGGPAYNEQFF. The chain links TRBV27 to TRBJ2-1; 8 nucleotides match TRBD2. The CDR3 loop spans 15 amino acids. Germline V gene data show CDR1 as MNHEY and CDR2 as SMNVEV (reference sequence). The J segment lost 2 bases and the V segment lost 5 bases, leaving 5 bases of the junction unmatched.

The CDR3 spells CASRAVGSTEAFF. CDR3 bases: TGTGCCAGCAGAGCGGTGGGGTCCACTGAAGCTTTCTTT. V is TRBV6-5 and J is TRBJ1-1, with D uncertain. V was trimmed by 6 bases and J by 4 bases, leaving 12 bases between them. CDR1 MNHEY and CDR2 SVGAGI come from the germline V gene. The CDR3 spans 13 residues.

V usage is TRBV9 and J usage is TRBJ2-1, with TRBD1 matching 7 bases. This CDR3 comprises 17 residues. The J segment lost 0 bases and the V segment lost 4 bases, leaving 10 bases of the junction unmatched. Per the germline V gene, CDR1 is SGDLS and CDR2 is YYNGEE. The CDR3: CASSNVDRASSYNEQFF. DNA of the CDR3: TGTGCCAGCAGCAACGTCGACAGGGCAAGCTCCTACAATGAGCAGTTCTTC.

The chain employs TRBV18 and TRBJ1-1; D may be TRBD1 (6 bases). The CDR3 is 13 amino acids. Germline V gene lookup returns CDR1 KGHSH and CDR2 LQKENI. Trimming took 0 bases from V and 8 from J, leaving 10 bases between them. The CDR3 DNA follows: TGTGCCAGCTCACCACCGGGGGCACCCGAAGCTTTCTTT. It translates to CASSPPGAPEAFF. The complete variable domain, with remaining parts taken from reference TRBV18 and TRBJ1-1, reads NAGVMQNPRHLVRRRGQEARLRCSPMKGHSHVYWYRQLPEEGLKFMVYLQKENIIDESGMPKERFSAEFPKEGPSILRIQQVVRGDSAAYFCASSPPGAPEAFFGQGTRLTVV.

The chain links TRBV7-2 to TRBJ2-5; D is perhaps TRBD2 (6 bases). Germline V gene sequence: CDR1 SGHTA, CDR2 FQGNSA. V was pared by 7 bases and J by 4 bases, with 19 bases between. CDR3 length: 15 residues. CDR3 in DNA: TGTGCCAGCACCTCGCGCGGGACGCCAGGAGAGACCCAGTACTTC. Protein sequence: CASTSRGTPGETQYF.

The rearrangement joins TRBV4-1 to TRBJ1-4; TRBD1 matches at 9 bases. V dropped 4 bases and J dropped 7; count of bases not matched to a gene: 7. Germline loops: CDR1 MGHRA, CDR2 YSYEKL. This CDR3 contains 15 residues. This CDR3 is CASSPSDRGAEKLFF. The CDR3 nucleotides read TGCGCCAGCAGCCCATCAGACAGGGGGGCTGAAAAACTGTTTTTT.

The chain couples TRBV7-2 to TRBJ2-7; 7 nucleotides match TRBD1. The CDR3 is 15 amino acids. The V segment lost 1 base and the J segment 4 bases; nucleotides outside the gene matches: 7. Germline-derived CDR1 and CDR2 are SGHTA and FQGNSA. In DNA, the CDR3 is TGTGCCAGCAGCTTAGGGATCGGGACAGAGTACGAGCAGTACTTC. It specifies CASSLGIGTEYEQYF.

CDR3 protein: CASSQDMGHSDTQYF. The CDR3 nucleotides read TGTGCCAGCAGCCAAGATATGGGACACTCAGATACGCAGTATTTT. This chain connects TRBV3-1 (or the pseudogene TRBV3-2) to TRBJ2-3; TRBD1 might be the D (6 bases). The V end lost 0 bases, the J end lost 4 bases, and 11 bases lay between the germline ends. The CDR3 has 15 residues. CDR1 and CDR2 from the germline V gene are LGHDT and YNNKEL (reference sequence).

The gene calls are TRBV19 and TRBJ2-1; D uncertain. V was shortened by 3 bases and J by 1 base, with 16 bases between the two germline ends. CDR1 is LNHDA and CDR2 is SQIVND in the germline V gene (reference sequence). The length of the CDR3 is 17 residues. The CDR3: CASSMGAGRPSYNEQFF. The CDR3, as DNA: TGTGCCAGTAGTATGGGCGCAGGTCGACCTTCCTACAATGAGCAGTTCTTC.

The chain couples TRBV28 to TRBJ2-3; TRBD2 aligns across 8 bases. The ends lost 4 bases at V and 3 bases at J; junction bases unmatched: 6. Germline values: CDR1 MDHEN, CDR2 SYDVKM. The CDR3 loop spans 15 amino acids. The CDR3 region is CASSSPGLGTDTQYF. CDR3 bases: TGTGCCAGCAGTTCACCGGGACTAGGGACAGATACGCAGTATTTT.

The genes are TRBV2 and TRBJ1-2, with D unresolved. CDR1 is SNHLY and CDR2 is FYNNEI in the germline V gene. Trimming removed 2 bases from V and 2 bases from J, with 6 bases in between. This CDR3 contains 13 residues. CDR3 sequence: CASSETSNYGYTF. The CDR3 DNA reads as TGTGCCAGCAGTGAAACATCAAACTATGGCTACACCTTC.

The rearrangement joins TRBV11-2 to TRBJ2-6; 13 bases line up with TRBD2. CDR3 length: 18 amino acids. With 5 bases clipped from V and 0 bases from J, the junction kept 4 bases outside the gene matches. Germline-derived CDR1 and CDR2 are SGHAT and FQNNGV. CDR3 in DNA: TGTGCCAGCAGCCGGGGACTAGCGGGGCCCTCTGGGGCCAACGTCCTGACTTTC. This gives the protein CASSRGLAGPSGANVLTF.

On this clone: A junction boundary mismatches the germline segment, possibly from a read error. V gene TRBV5-1 combines with J gene TRBJ2-5; 8 bases line up with TRBD1. The length of the CDR3 is 15 residues. In germline, CDR1 is SGHRS, CDR2 YFSETQ. In DNA, the CDR3 is TGCGCCAGCAGCATTTACAGGACAGGGCAAGGGACCCAGTACTTC. Translation gives CASSIYRTGQGTQYF.

The V gene is TRBV10-3, the J gene TRBJ1-5; 10 nucleotides align to TRBD1. Germline CDR1 ENHRY, CDR2 SYGVKD. This CDR3 has 16 residues. With 0 bases clipped from V and 7 bases from J, the junction kept 6 bases outside the gene matches. Here the CDR3 DNA reads TGTGCCATCAGTGAGTCCCCAGACAGGGGGCTGCAGCCCCAGCATTTT. Residues: CAISESPDRGLQPQHF.